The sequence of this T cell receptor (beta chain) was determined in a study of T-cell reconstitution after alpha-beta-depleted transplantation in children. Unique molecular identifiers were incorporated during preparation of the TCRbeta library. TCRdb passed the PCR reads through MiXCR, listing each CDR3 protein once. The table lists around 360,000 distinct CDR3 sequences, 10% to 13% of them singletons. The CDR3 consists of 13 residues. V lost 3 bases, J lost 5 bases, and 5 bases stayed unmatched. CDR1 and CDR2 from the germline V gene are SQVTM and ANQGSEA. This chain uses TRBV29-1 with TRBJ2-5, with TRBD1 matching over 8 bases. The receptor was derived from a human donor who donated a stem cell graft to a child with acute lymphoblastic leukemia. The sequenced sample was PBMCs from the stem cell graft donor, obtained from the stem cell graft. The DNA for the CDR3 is TGCAGCGTTGATCAGGGGGCGGATGAGACCCAGTACTTC. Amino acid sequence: CSVDQGADETQYF.